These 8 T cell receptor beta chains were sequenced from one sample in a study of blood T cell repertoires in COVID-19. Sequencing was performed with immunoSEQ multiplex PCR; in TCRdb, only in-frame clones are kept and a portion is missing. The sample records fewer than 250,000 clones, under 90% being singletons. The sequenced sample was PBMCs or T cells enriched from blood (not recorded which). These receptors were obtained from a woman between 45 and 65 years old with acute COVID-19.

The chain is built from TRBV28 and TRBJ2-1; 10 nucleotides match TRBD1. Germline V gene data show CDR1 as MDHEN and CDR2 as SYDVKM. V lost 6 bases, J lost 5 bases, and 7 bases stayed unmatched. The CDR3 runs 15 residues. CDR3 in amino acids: CASRGVGTGDNEQFF. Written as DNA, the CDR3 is TGTGCCAGCAGGGGAGTCGGGACAGGGGACAATGAGCAGTTCTTC.

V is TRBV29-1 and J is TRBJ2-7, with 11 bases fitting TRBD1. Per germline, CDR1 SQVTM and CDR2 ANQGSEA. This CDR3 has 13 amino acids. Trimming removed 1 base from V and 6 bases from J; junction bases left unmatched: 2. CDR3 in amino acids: CSVEGTGGGEQYF. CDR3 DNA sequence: TGCAGCGTTGAAGGGACAGGGGGCGGCGAGCAGTACTTC.

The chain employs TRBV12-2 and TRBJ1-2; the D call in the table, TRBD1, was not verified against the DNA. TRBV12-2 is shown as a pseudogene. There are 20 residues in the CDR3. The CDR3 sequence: CASRLRLGEGQARRLYGYTF. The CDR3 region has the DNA TGTGCAAGTCGCTTAAGGTTGGGGGAGGGACAGGCGAGGAGGCTCTATGGCTACACCTTC.

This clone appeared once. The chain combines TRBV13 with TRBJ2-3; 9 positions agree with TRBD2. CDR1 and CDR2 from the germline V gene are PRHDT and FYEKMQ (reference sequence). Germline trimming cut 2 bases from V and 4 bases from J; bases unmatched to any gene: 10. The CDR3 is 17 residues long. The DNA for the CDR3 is TGTGCCAGCAGCTTAATACTCGGCGGGGGGGCCGCAGATACGCAGTATTTT. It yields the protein CASSLILGGGAADTQYF.

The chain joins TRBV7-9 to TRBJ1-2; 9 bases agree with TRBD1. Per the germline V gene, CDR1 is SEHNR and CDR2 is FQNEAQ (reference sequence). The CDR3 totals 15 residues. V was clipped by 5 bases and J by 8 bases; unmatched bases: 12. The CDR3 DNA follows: TGTGCCAGCAGCCGCGGGGGGACAGGGCCGCGCGGCTACACCTTC. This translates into CASSRGGTGPRGYTF.

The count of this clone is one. CDR3 amino acids: CASSLTNTDTQYF. CDR3 nucleotides: TGTGCCAGCAGTTTAACTAACACAGATACGCAGTATTTT. This chain uses TRBV27 with TRBJ2-3; the D is unclear. Germline V gene lookup returns CDR1 MNHEY and CDR2 SMNVEV (reference sequence). V was trimmed by 2 bases and J by 2 bases, leaving 5 bases between them. This CDR3 has 13 amino acids.

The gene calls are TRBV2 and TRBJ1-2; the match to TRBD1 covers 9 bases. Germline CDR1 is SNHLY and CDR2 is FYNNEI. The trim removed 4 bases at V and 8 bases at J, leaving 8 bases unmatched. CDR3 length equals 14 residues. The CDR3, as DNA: TGTGCCAGCAGTGGTGGCGGGACAGGGAGAGGCTACACCTTC. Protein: CASSGGGTGRGYTF.

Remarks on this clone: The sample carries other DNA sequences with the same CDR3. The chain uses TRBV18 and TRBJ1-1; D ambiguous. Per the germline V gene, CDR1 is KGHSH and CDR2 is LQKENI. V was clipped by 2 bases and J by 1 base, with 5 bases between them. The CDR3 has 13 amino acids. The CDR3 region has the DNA TGTGCCAGCTCACCATCAGAGAACACTGAAGCTTTCTTT. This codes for CASSPSENTEAFF.